The T cell receptor (beta chain) described here comes from a study of cytomegalovirus exposure and HLA in healthy donors. Overall study results and limits: While the bulk of TCR sequences proved rare, some public TCRs turned up in many donors.

As regards this clone: Its antigen is as yet unknown.

The PCR had 60 Vbeta and 13 Jbeta primers. Clones were read by immunoSEQ multiplex PCR, and TCRdb kept only the in-frame ones, dropping some. The sample holds about 170,000 clones; roughly 85% are singletons and the top ten take 1%. The source of this sequence is a boy aged 2-9 years in good health and CMV-seronegative. The source material was PBMCs.

As DNA, the CDR3 is TGCGCCAGCAGCCGAGGGACAGGCAGGGCCAAAAACATTCAGTACTTC. Translating it yields CASSRGTGRAKNIQYF. This chain links TRBV4-1 with TRBJ2-4; 8 bases line up with TRBD1. Germline CDR1 reads MGHRA; CDR2 reads YSYEKL. The CDR3 consists of 16 residues. The trim removed 4 bases at V and 1 base at J, leaving 6 bases unmatched.